This record looks at one TCR beta chain sequence and its context. The antigen it binds to is not known. Per-base qualities were not stored, and no clone one base away is much larger. The treatment or condition label here, explained by the study, means: in vitro stimulation with specific CMV peptide epitopes to enrich CMV-specific T cells. The instrument was an Illumina HiSeq 1500. Using fastp at Q25 and MiXCR, TCRdb reprocessed the public reads and kept productive beta chains. For every CDR3 protein sequence, its rows merge into one entry that carries the most common genes and DNA. This sample holds some 800,000 distinct CDR3 sequences; roughly 33% were observed only once. The ten largest clones represent 9.5% to 15% of the sample. The data belong to a study of T cell repertoires in cytomegalovirus infection (dated by TCRdb to the late 2010s). For the study in its entirety: Alongside well-studied HLA-B-restricted epitopes, the peptide stimulations were aimed at recently identified HLA-C-restricted CMV epitopes, whose presentation resists viral immunomodulation. Donor HLA type was relevant to the analysis, because carriage of CMV infection together with the matching HLA type was indicated by public TCR beta signatures.

V is reduced by 3 bases and J by 4 bases, leaving a spacing of 10 bases between them. Based on the germline V gene, the CDR1 and CDR2 sequences are MDHEN and SYDVKM. The CDR3 has 15 amino acids, counting the end cysteine and phenylalanine. Solely the CDR3 DNA is kept, with 45 bases framed from the first base. What the authors observed across the whole study: Cumulative frequency of public TCR beta family members discriminated carriers of CMV infection plus the relevant HLA type in this cohort and an independent approximately 400-donor cohort. In the ex vivo response, HLA-C-restricted CMV-specific TCR beta clonotypes were dominant, and in two of eight donors the single most frequent clonotype came from this HLA-C-restricted group.

The rearranged segments are TRBV28 and TRBJ1-6; the D gene remains uncertain. The clonotype was recovered from a human donor in good health (CMV status not recorded). Some clones in this sample may be carry-over from other donors' samples. The sequencing used cultured CD8+ T cells from PBMCs, collected from culture after CMV antigen stimulation. The DNA reads TGTGCCAGCAGTTTGGACTTACCTTATAATTCACCCCTCCACTTT. Its amino acids are CASSLDLPYNSPLHF.